This T cell receptor beta chain is drawn from a study of Tregs in tolerant kidney transplant recipients. The CDR3 is 13 amino acids. Trimming stripped 3 bases from V and 5 bases from J, with 10 bases between. Germline V gives CDR1 SGHNT, CDR2 YENEEA. Study observations and caveats: This study did not directly address biological reproducibility.

Recipients received nonmyeloablative bone marrow transplants from related graft donors, with transient mixed chimerism. Concerning this clone itself: Its matching antigen is unknown.

Method: immunoSEQ multiplex PCR; TCRdb's copy keeps in-frame clones and lacks some. The table records 65,000 or so clones, around 87% of them present only once. The chain links TRBV11-3 to TRBJ2-5, with D possibly matching TRBD1 (5 bases). Material: CD4+ T cells from blood (PBMCs), obtained 6 months after the transplant. This receptor was obtained from a human patient who received a combined kidney and bone marrow transplant. Certain T cells may be donor cells from the graft. CDR3 coding DNA: TGTGCCAGCAGCTTGGGGCGTGGGGAGACCCAGTACTTC. Its protein product is CASSLGRGETQYF.